This T cell receptor beta chain was documented in a study of cytomegalovirus exposure and HLA in healthy donors. Findings and limits, study-wide: Several V segments, TRBV6-2 and TRBV6-3 among them, could not be told apart and were dropped. Among TCR beta chains, those listed as cytomegalovirus-associated numbered around 180. The HLA-A and HLA-B alleles of most subjects were reportedly predicted accurately from TCR beta sequences.

The germline V gene encodes CDR1 SGHRS and CDR2 YFSETQ. This CDR3 has 12 residues. V was cut by 0 bases and J by 9 bases, with 7 bases left in between. Note on this clone: The antigen remains unidentified.

With 60 Vbeta and 13 Jbeta primers, the PCR was carried out. Profiling relied on immunoSEQ multiplex PCR, and the TCRdb table lists in-frame clones only, not all of them. This repertoire includes some 70,000 clones. The study sampled nominally healthy donors, though unrecorded immune exposures were likely. The sequenced sample consisted of PBMCs. The TCR originated in a middle-aged man in good health and CMV-seronegative. The chain is built from TRBV5-1 and TRBJ2-1; no clear D gene. The CDR3 DNA reads TGCGCCAGCAGCTTGGAACAGCCTGAGCAGTTCTTC. It encodes CASSLEQPEQFF.